This T cell receptor (beta chain) was sequenced in a study of blood T cell repertoires in COVID-19. Background on the study: T cells, B-cell-depleted T cells, or PBMCs supplied cDNA or gDNA.

The CDR3 runs to 15 residues. The ends lost 4 bases at V and 2 bases at J; junction bases unmatched: 6. Germline V lookup: CDR1 SQVTM, CDR2 ANQGSEA. TCRdb's copy holds only in-frame clones and misses some; the assay was immunoSEQ multiplex PCR. The sample includes a few hundred thousand clones, 85% to 90% seen only once; the top ten take over 0.95%. The sequence was collected from a man aged 18 to 30 who had recovered from COVID-19. The sequencing input was PBMCs or T cells enriched from blood (not recorded which). V gene TRBV29-1 combines with J gene TRBJ1-4; the match to TRBD1 covers 8 bases. The CDR3 protein is CSVADRGATNEKLFF. The DNA for the CDR3 is TGCAGCGTTGCCGACAGGGGCGCTACTAATGAAAAACTGTTTTTT.